This entry features one TCR beta chain sequence. Antigen unknown. This sample is part of a study of OX40 agonist ivuxolimab in advanced cancers. In germline, CDR1 is MNHEY, CDR2 SMNVEV (reference sequence). The germline V and J ends were trimmed by 5 bases and 0 bases, with 8 bases remaining between them. The CDR3 loop spans 14 amino acids. Study-level points and caveats: Expanded clones tended on average to be more numerous among CD8+ T cells than CD4+.

Measured with immunoSEQ multiplex PCR; TCRdb has only the in-frame clones, and not every one. The sample holds under 90,000 clones; more than 85% are singletons and the top ten take just under 1%. The sequence was collected from an adult with an advanced solid tumor such as melanoma, head and neck, liver or kidney cancer. Sequencing was performed on CD4+ or CD8+ T cells sorted from blood, taken in a trial of the OX40 agonist ivuxolimab. V gene TRBV27 combines with J gene TRBJ1-3; D ambiguous. The DNA of the CDR3 is TGTGCCAGCAGTGGACGGACCTCTGGAAACACCATATATTTT. As protein: CASSGRTSGNTIYF.